A single TCR beta chain is shown here with its context. CDR1 and CDR2 (germline): LNHDA, SQIVND (reference sequence). Trimming took off 2 bases at V and 6 bases at J, with 11 bases between the two ends. The CDR3 runs 14 residues. The data were produced by immunoSEQ multiplex PCR, yet TCRdb's version contains in-frame clones alone and is incomplete. The table records some 1.5 million clones, approximately 96% of them present only once. This entry comes from a study of shared clonotypes between healthy human individuals. The genes are TRBV19 and TRBJ1-5; D gene ambiguous. This clonotype originated in a man aged 25 to 40 in good health. The specimen sequenced was naive CD4+ T cells sorted from blood. Subset here: CD45RA+ positively selected. CDR3 protein: CASSIFRVGQPQHF. In DNA form, the CDR3 reads TGTGCCAGTAGTATATTTAGGGTGGGTCAGCCCCAGCATTTT.